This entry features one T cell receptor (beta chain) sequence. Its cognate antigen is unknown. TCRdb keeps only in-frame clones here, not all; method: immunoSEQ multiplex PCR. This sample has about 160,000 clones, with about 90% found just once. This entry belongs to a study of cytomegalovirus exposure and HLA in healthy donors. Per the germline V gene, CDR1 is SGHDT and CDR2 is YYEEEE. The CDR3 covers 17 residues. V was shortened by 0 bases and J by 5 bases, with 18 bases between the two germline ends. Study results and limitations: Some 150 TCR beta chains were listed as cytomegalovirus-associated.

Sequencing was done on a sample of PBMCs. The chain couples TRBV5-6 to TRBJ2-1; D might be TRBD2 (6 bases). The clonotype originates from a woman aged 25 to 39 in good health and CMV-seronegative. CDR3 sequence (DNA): TGTGCCAGCAGCTTGGAAGTGGGGAGGACCTTAGACAATGAGCAGTTCTTC. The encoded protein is CASSLEVGRTLDNEQFF.